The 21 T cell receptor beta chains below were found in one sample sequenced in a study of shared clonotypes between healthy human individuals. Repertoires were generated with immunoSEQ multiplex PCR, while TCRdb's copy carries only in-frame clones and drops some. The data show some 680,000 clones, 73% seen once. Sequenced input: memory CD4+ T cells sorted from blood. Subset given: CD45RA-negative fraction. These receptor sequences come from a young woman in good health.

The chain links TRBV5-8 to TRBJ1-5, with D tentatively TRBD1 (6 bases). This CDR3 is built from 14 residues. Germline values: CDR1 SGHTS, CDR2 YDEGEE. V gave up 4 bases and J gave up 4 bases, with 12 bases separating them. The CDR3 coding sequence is TGTGCCAGCAGCGTCGGACAGCAAAATCAGCCCCAGCATTTT. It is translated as CASSVGQQNQPQHF.

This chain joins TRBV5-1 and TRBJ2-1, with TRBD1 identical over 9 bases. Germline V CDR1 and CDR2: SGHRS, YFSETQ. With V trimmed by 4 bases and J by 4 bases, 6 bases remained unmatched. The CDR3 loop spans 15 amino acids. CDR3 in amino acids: CASSPGQGYYNEQFF. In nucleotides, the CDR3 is TGCGCCAGCAGCCCGGGACAGGGCTATTACAATGAGCAGTTCTTC.

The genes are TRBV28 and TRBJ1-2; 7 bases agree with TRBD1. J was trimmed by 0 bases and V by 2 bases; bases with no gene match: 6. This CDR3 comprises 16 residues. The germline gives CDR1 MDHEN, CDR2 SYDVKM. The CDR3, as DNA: TGTGCCAGCAGTTTAGGAGTGGGACAGTCTAACTATGGCTACACCTTC. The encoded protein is CASSLGVGQSNYGYTF.

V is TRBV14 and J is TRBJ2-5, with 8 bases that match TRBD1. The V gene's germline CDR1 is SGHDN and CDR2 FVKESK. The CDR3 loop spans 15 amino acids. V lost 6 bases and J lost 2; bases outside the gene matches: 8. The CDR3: CASRARDRRQETQYF. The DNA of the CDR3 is TGTGCCAGCAGGGCAAGGGACAGGCGACAAGAGACCCAGTACTTC.

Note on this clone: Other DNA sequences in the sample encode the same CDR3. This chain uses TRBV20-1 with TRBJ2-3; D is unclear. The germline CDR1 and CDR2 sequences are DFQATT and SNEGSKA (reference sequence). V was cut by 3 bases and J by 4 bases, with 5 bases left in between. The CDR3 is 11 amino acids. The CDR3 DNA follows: TGCAGTGCTAGCCCTTCAGATACGCAGTATTTT. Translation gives CSASPSDTQYF.

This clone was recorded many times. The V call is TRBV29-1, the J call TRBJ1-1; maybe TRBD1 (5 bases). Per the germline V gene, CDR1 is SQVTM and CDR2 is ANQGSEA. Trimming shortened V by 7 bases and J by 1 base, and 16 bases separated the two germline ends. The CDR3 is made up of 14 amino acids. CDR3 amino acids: CSGARGDPNTEAFF. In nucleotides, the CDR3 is TGCAGCGGCGCTCGAGGGGACCCGAACACTGAAGCTTTCTTT.

The CDR3 DNA follows: TGTGCCAGCAGTACAACAGGGCATGAGCAGTACTTC. Translation: CASSTTGHEQYF. The rearrangement joins TRBV28 to TRBJ2-7; possible D gene TRBD1, 6 bases. V was trimmed by 5 bases and J by 7 bases, leaving 12 bases between them. Germline V gene lookup returns CDR1 MDHEN and CDR2 SYDVKM. This CDR3 spans 12 amino acids.

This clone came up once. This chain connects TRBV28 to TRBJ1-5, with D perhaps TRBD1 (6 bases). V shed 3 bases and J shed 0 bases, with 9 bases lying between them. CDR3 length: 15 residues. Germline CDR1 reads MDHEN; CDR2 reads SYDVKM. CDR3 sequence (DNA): TGTGCCAGCAGTTTTCAGGGGAGTAGCAATCAGCCCCAGCATTTT. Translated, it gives CASSFQGSSNQPQHF.

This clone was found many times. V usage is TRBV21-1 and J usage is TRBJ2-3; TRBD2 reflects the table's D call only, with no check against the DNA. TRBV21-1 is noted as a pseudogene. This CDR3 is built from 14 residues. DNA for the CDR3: TGTGCCAGCACCGGCCGGGGGGGGAACGATACGCAGTATTTT. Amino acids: CASTGRGGNDTQYF.

The CDR3 loop is CASSAPERASGELFF. CDR3 sequence (DNA): TGTGCCAGTAGTGCCCCGGAGAGGGCCAGCGGGGAGCTGTTTTTT. This chain links TRBV19 with TRBJ2-2; D is perhaps TRBD2 (5 bases). Germline CDR1 LNHDA, CDR2 SQIVND (reference sequence). V gave up 5 bases and J gave up 7 bases, with 17 bases separating them. The CDR3 spans 15 residues.

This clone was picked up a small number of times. The CDR3 DNA follows: TGTGCCAGCAGCGGGCTTTCCTACGAGCAGTACTTC. It yields the protein CASSGLSYEQYF. The chain has TRBV6-6 and TRBJ2-7; D unresolved. Trimming left V 6 bases short and J 1 base short, with 7 bases between. The CDR3 is 12 residues long. Germline assignment: CDR1 MNHNY and CDR2 SVGAGI (reference sequence).

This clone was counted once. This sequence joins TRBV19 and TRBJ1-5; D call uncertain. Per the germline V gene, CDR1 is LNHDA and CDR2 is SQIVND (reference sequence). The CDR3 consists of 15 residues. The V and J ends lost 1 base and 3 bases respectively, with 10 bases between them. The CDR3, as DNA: TGTGCCAGTAGTATAGCAATCGCAGTCAATCAGCCCCAGCATTTT. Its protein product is CASSIAIAVNQPQHF.

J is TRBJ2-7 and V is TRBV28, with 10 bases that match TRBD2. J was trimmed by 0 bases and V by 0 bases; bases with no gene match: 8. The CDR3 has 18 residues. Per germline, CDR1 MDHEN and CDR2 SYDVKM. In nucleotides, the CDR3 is TGTGCCAGCAGTTTATGGACTAGCGGGCTTCGGCCCTCCTACGAGCAGTACTTC. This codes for CASSLWTSGLRPSYEQYF. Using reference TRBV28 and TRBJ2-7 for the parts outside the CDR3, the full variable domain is DVKVTQSSRYLVKRTGEKVFLECVQDMDHENMFWYRQDPGLGLRLIYFSYDVKMKEKGDIPEGYSVSREKKERFSLILESASTNQTSMYLCASSLWTSGLRPSYEQYFGPGTRLTVT.

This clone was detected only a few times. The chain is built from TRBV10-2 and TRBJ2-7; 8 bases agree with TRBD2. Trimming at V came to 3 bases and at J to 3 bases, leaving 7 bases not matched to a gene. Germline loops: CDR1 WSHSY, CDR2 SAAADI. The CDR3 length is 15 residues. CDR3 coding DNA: TGCGCCAGCAGTGAATCGGGCGGGAGGAACTACGAGCAGTACTTC. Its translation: CASSESGGRNYEQYF.

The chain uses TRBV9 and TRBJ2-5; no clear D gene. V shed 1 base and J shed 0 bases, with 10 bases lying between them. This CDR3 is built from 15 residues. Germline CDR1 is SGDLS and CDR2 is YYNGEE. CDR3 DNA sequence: TGTGCCAGCAGCGTATCTCTGGCGGACCAAGAGACCCAGTACTTC. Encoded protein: CASSVSLADQETQYF.

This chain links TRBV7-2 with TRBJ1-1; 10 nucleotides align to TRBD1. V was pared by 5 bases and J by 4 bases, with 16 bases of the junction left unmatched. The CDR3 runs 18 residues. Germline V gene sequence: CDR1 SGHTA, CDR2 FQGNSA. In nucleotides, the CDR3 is TGTGCCAGCAGCCCAGCGGGACAGGGGAGAGGTGGAAGCACTGAAGCTTTCTTT. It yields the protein CASSPAGQGRGGSTEAFF.

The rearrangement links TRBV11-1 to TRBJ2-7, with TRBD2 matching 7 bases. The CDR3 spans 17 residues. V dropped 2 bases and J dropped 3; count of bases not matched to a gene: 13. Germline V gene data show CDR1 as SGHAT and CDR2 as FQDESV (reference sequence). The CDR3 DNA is TGTGCCAGCAGCTTAACGTCCGGGGGTAGCGGGTTCTACGAGCAGTACTTC. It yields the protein CASSLTSGGSGFYEQYF.

The DNA of the CDR3 is TGTGCCAGCAGTTTGTGGACTAGCGGGAGTATCCATGAGCAGTTCTTC. It is translated as CASSLWTSGSIHEQFF. The rearrangement joins TRBV28 to TRBJ2-1, with TRBD2 matching 13 bases. Germline V CDR1 and CDR2: MDHEN, SYDVKM. This CDR3 has 16 amino acids. After removal of 3 bases from V and 8 bases from J, the junction contained 7 bases not matched to a gene.

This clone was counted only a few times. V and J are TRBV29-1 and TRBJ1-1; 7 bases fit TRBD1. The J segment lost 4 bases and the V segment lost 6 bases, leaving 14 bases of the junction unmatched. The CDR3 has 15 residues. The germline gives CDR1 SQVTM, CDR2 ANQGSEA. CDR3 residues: CSVHPQQGSVTEAFF. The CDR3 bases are TGCAGCGTCCACCCACAACAGGGGAGTGTCACTGAAGCTTTCTTT.

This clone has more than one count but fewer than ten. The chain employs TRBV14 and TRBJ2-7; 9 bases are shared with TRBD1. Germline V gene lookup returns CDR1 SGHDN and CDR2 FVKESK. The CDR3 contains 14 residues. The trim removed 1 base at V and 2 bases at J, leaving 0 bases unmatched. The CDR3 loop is CASSQGDRAYEQYF. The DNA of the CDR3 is TGTGCCAGCAGCCAAGGGGACAGGGCCTACGAGCAGTACTTC.

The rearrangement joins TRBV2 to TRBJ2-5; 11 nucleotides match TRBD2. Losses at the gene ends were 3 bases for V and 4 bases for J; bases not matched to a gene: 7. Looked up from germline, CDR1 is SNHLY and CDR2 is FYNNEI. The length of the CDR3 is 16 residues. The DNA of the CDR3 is TGTGCCAGCAGTGATGGGCTAGCGGGAGGTGGAGAGACCCAGTACTTC. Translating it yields CASSDGLAGGGETQYF.